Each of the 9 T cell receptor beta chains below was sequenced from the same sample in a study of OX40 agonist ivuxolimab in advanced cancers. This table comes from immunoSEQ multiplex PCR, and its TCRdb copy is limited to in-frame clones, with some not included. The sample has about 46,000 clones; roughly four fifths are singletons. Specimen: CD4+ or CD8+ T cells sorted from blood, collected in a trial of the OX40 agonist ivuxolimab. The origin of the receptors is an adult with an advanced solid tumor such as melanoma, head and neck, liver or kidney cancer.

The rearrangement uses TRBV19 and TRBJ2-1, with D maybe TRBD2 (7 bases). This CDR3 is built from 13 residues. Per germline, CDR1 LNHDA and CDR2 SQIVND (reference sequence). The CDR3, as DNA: TGTGCGACGCGGGGGCCCAGTTCAAGAGAGCAGTTCTTC. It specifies CATRGPSSREQFF. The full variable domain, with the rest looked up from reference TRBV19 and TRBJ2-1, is DGGITQSPKYLFRKEGQNVTLSCEQNLNHDAMYWYRQDPGQGLRLIYYSQIVNDFQKGDIAEGYSVSREKKESFPLTVTSAQKNPTAFYLCATRGPSSREQFFGPGTRLTVL.

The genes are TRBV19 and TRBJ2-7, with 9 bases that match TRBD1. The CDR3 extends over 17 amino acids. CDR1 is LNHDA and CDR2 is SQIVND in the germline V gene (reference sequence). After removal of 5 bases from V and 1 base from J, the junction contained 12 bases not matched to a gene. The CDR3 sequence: CASSSGTGGVGSYEQYF. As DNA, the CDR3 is TGTGCCAGTAGTTCGGGCACAGGGGGCGTTGGGTCCTACGAGCAGTACTTC.

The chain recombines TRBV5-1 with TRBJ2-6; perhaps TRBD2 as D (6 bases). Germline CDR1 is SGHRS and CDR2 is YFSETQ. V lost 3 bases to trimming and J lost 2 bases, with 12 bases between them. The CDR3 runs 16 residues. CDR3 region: CASSSGGAAGANVLTF. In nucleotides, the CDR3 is TGCGCCAGCAGCTCTGGAGGGGCGGCTGGGGCCAACGTCCTGACTTTC.

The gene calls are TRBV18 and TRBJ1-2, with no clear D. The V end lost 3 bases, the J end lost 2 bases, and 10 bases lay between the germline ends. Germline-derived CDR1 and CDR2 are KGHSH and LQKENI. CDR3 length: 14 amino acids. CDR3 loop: CASSPGVGNYGYTF. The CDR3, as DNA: TGTGCCAGCTCACCTGGGGTGGGGAACTATGGCTACACCTTC.

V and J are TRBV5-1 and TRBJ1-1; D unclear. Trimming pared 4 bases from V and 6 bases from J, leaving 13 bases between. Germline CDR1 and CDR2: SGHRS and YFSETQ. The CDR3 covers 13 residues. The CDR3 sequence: CASSPGPLSEAFF. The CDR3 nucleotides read TGCGCCAGCAGCCCCGGGCCCCTGTCTGAAGCTTTCTTT.

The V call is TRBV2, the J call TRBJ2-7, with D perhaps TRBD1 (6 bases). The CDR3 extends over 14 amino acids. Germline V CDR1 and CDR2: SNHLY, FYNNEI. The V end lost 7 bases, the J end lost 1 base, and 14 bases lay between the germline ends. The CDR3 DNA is TGTGCCAGCAAGATACAGGGCCCGTCCTACGAGCAGTACTTC. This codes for CASKIQGPSYEQYF.

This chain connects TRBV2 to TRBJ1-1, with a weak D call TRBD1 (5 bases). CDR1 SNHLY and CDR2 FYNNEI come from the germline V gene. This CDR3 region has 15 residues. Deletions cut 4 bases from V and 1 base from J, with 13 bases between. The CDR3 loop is CASSVGDPKNTEAFF. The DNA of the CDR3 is TGTGCCAGCAGTGTAGGGGACCCAAAGAACACTGAAGCTTTCTTT.

The CDR3 DNA follows: TGTGCCAGCAGCCCACGAGTAGGACGGCAAGAGACCCAGTACTTC. It yields the protein CASSPRVGRQETQYF. The J gene is TRBJ2-5, the V gene TRBV7-2; D uncertain. The CDR3 has 15 residues. Trimming removed 5 bases from V and 2 bases from J, with 15 bases in between. From germline, CDR1 is SGHTA and CDR2 FQGNSA. The full variable domain, with the rest looked up from reference TRBV7-2 and TRBJ2-5, is GAGVSQSPSNKVTEKGKDVELRCDPISGHTALYWYRQSLGQGLEFLIYFQGNSAPDKSGLPSDRFSAERTGGSVSTLTIQRTQQEDSAVYLCASSPRVGRQETQYFGPGTRLLVL.

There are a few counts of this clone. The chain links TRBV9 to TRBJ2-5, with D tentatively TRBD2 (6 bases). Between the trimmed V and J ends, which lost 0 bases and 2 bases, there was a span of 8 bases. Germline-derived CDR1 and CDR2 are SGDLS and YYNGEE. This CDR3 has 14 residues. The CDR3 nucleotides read TGTGCCAGCAGCGTAGAACTAGCTCAAGAGACCCAGTACTTC. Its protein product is CASSVELAQETQYF.